Below are 18 T cell receptor beta chains sequenced from a single sample in a study of radiotherapy plus CTLA-4 blockade in lung cancer. Measured with immunoSEQ multiplex PCR; TCRdb has only the in-frame clones, and not every one. Of some 52,000 clones listed, roughly 80% are singletons. Sequenced here: peripheral blood, sampled from a patient treated with radiotherapy plus ipilimumab. Every receptor here comes from a human donor with non-small cell lung cancer who had a partial response to radiotherapy plus ipilimumab.

The chain is built from TRBV6-1 and TRBJ1-5; D is undetermined. The V end was cut by 7 bases, the J end by 9 bases, with 13 bases between. The CDR3 is 12 amino acids. The germline V gene has CDR1 MNHNS and CDR2 SASEGT. CDR3 amino acids: CASKRVTGPQHF. CDR3 bases: TGTGCCAGCAAGCGGGTCACGGGGCCCCAGCATTTT.

The chain employs TRBV18 and TRBJ1-4; no definite D call. Trimming pared 0 bases from V and 7 bases from J, leaving 6 bases between. The CDR3 contains 13 residues. Germline V gene sequence: CDR1 KGHSH, CDR2 LQKENI. CDR3 in DNA: TGTGCCAGCTCACCACCGATCAGTGAAAAACTGTTTTTT. Translation gives CASSPPISEKLFF.

This sequence joins TRBV5-4 and TRBJ1-2, with 10 bases fitting TRBD1. This CDR3 spans 13 amino acids. CDR1 is SGHNT and CDR2 is YYREEE in the germline V gene (reference sequence). With V trimmed by 4 bases and J by 6 bases, 3 bases remained unmatched. In DNA form, the CDR3 reads TGTGCCAGCAGCCCGACAGGGGGCGATGGCTACACCTTC. This encodes CASSPTGGDGYTF.

The DNA of the CDR3 is TGTGCCAGCGGGCCAGCAAATGAGCAGTTCTTC. Its protein product is CASGPANEQFF. The chain couples TRBV28 to TRBJ2-1; D gene unclear. The V gene's germline CDR1 is MDHEN and CDR2 SYDVKM. The CDR3 totals 11 residues. With 8 bases removed from V and 7 bases from J, the gap between germline ends came to 9 bases.

This clone was observed a few times. The V call is TRBV7-8, the J call TRBJ2-7, with TRBD1 matching 7 bases. The germline CDR1 and CDR2 sequences are SGHVS and FQNEAQ. Trimming cost V 6 bases and J 4 bases; bases outside gene matches: 0. This CDR3 spans 11 amino acids. The CDR3 bases are TGTGCCAGCAGACAGGGGTACGAGCAGTACTTC. Amino acid sequence: CASRQGYEQYF.

The chain has TRBV9 and TRBJ2-3, with D possibly being TRBD1 (5 bases). V lost 1 base to trimming and J lost 1 base, with 7 bases between them. The CDR3 has 14 residues. CDR1 is SGDLS, CDR2 YYNGEE, per germline. CDR3 residues: CASSVQGGTDTQYF. Written as DNA, the CDR3 is TGTGCCAGCAGCGTACAGGGTGGCACAGATACGCAGTATTTT.

This clone was detected a few times. The chain combines TRBV11-1 with TRBJ1-4; 7 bases match TRBD1. This CDR3 is built from 14 residues. The germline gives CDR1 SGHAT, CDR2 FQDESV (reference sequence). V lost 2 bases and J lost 7; bases outside the gene matches: 4. This chain's CDR3 is CASSLQGGVEKLFF. The CDR3, as DNA: TGTGCCAGCAGCTTACAGGGGGGCGTTGAAAAACTGTTTTTT.

The V and J genes are TRBV7-8 and TRBJ2-3, with 10 bases matching TRBD1. Germline V gene sequence: CDR1 SGHVS, CDR2 FQNEAQ. J lost 5 bases, V lost 8 bases, and 7 bases had no gene match. This CDR3 spans 14 amino acids. The CDR3 here is CASEWDRGIDTQYF. The DNA of the CDR3 is TGTGCCAGCGAGTGGGACAGGGGAATAGATACGCAGTATTTT.

This clone was counted once. V usage is TRBV11-2 and J usage is TRBJ2-1; D gene unclear. Germline CDR1 and CDR2: SGHAT and FQNNGV. The CDR3 has 12 residues. Deletions cut 5 bases from V and 9 bases from J, with 11 bases between. CDR3 coding DNA: TGTGCCAGCAGCCCAACCCCGGTTGAGCAGTTCTTC. Amino acid sequence: CASSPTPVEQFF.

The rearrangement joins TRBV19 to TRBJ1-2; 9 nucleotides line up with TRBD1. Trimming at V came to 5 bases and at J to 6 bases, leaving 4 bases not matched to a gene. Germline V lookup: CDR1 LNHDA, CDR2 SQIVND (reference sequence). CDR3 length: 13 amino acids. CDR3 sequence (DNA): TGTGCCAGTAGTCCCGGACAGGGGAATGGCTACACCTTC. As protein: CASSPGQGNGYTF.

The chain couples TRBV7-8 to TRBJ1-2; 9 nucleotides align to TRBD1. Germline V gene lookup returns CDR1 SGHVS and CDR2 FQNEAQ. The CDR3 consists of 13 residues. With 4 bases clipped from V and 10 bases from J, the junction kept 7 bases outside the gene matches. The CDR3 reads CASSSGTGKDYTF. In nucleotides, the CDR3 is TGTGCCAGCAGCTCAGGGACAGGGAAGGACTACACCTTC.

This chain links TRBV10-3 with TRBJ2-7; 7 bases match TRBD1. The CDR3 is made up of 16 amino acids. Germline lookup yields CDR1 ENHRY and CDR2 SYGVKD. The ends lost 5 bases at V and 1 base at J; junction bases unmatched: 11. CDR3 region: CAISNPKKGASYEQYF. CDR3 nucleotides: TGTGCCATCAGTAACCCGAAAAAGGGGGCTTCCTACGAGCAGTACTTC.

The chain recombines TRBV7-8 with TRBJ2-7; 14 bases fit TRBD2. The V gene end was trimmed by 2 bases and the J gene end by 6 bases; junction bases not matched to a gene: 6. The CDR3 totals 16 residues. Germline V gives CDR1 SGHVS, CDR2 FQNEAQ. CDR3 nucleotide sequence: TGTGCCAGCAGCTTATGGGGGACTAGCGGGGGTAGCGAGCAGTACTTC. This gives the protein CASSLWGTSGGSEQYF. The entire variable domain, with the rest obtained from reference TRBV7-8 and TRBJ2-7, is as follows: GAGVSQSPRYKVAKRGQDVALRCDPISGHVSLFWYQQALGQGPEFLTYFQNEAQLDKSGLPSDRFFAERPEGSVSTLKIQRTQQEDSAVYLCASSLWGTSGGSEQYFGPGTRLTVT.

This clone was found a few times. The J gene is TRBJ2-7, the V gene TRBV6-5; TRBD1 agrees at 9 bases. The CDR3 runs to 14 residues. The germline gives CDR1 MNHEY, CDR2 SVGAGI. With V trimmed by 5 bases and J by 2 bases, 4 bases remained unmatched. The CDR3 spells CASSHWDRAYEQYF. The CDR3 region has the DNA TGTGCCAGCAGTCATTGGGACAGGGCCTACGAGCAGTACTTC.

The gene calls are TRBV10-3 and TRBJ2-1; D gene unclear. Germline loops: CDR1 ENHRY, CDR2 SYGVKD. V was clipped by 5 bases and J by 4 bases, with 9 bases between them. CDR3 length: 13 residues. The CDR3 sequence is CAISQARYNEQFF. In DNA, the CDR3 is TGTGCCATCAGTCAGGCCAGGTACAATGAGCAGTTCTTC.

The J gene is TRBJ1-1, the V gene TRBV27; no firm D call. V dropped 6 bases and J dropped 1 base, with 12 bases sitting between them. The CDR3 consists of 14 residues. The germline CDR1 and CDR2 sequences are MNHEY and SMNVEV (reference sequence). The CDR3, as DNA: TGTGCCAGCAGACTCGCGGCGGCGAACACTGAAGCTTTCTTT. Translation gives CASRLAAANTEAFF.

V usage is TRBV6-1 and J usage is TRBJ2-2; the D gene is possibly TRBD2 (5 bases). CDR1 and CDR2 from the germline V gene are MNHNS and SASEGT. The CDR3 covers 15 residues. V lost 1 base to trimming and J lost 3 bases, with 9 bases between them. CDR3 loop: CASSEGTVYTGELFF. CDR3 in DNA: TGTGCCAGCAGTGAAGGGACTGTCTACACCGGGGAGCTGTTTTTT.

The rearrangement links TRBV11-2 to TRBJ2-3; 12 nucleotides agree with TRBD2. The trim removed 5 bases at V and 5 bases at J, leaving 5 bases unmatched. CDR1 is SGHAT and CDR2 is FQNNGV in the germline V gene. The CDR3 runs 15 residues. The CDR3 DNA is TGTGCCAGCAGCGTGACTAGCGGGGGAGGAGATACGCAGTATTTT. This translates into CASSVTSGGGDTQYF.